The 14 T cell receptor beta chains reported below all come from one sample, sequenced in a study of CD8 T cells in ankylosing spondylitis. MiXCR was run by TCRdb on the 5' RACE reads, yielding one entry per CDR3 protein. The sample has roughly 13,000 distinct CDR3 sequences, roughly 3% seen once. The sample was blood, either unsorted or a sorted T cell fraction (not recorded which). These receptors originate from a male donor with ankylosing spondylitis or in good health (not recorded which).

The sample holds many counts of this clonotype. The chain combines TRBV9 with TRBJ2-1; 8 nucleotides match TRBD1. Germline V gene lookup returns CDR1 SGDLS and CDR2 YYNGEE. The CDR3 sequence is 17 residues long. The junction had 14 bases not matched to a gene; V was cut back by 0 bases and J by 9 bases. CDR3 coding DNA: TGTGCCAGCAGCGTAGCTAATACCGGACAGGGATCCGGTGAGCAGTTCTTC. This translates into CASSVANTGQGSGEQFF.

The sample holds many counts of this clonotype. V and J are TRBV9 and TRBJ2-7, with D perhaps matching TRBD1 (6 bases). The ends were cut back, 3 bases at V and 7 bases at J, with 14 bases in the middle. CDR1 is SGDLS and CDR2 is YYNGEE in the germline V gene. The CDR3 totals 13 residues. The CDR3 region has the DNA TGTGCCAGCAGCGGTCCATGGGGGACAGAGCAGTACTTC. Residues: CASSGPWGTEQYF.

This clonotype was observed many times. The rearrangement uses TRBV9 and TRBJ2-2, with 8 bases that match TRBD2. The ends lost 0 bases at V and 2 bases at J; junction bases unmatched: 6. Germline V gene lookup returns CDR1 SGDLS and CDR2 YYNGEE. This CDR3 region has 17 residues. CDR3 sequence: CASSVGLAGTNTGELFF. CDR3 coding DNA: TGTGCCAGCAGCGTAGGGCTAGCGGGTACTAACACCGGGGAGCTGTTTTTT. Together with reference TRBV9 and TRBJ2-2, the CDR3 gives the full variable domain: DSGVTQTPKHLITATGQRVTLRCSPRSGDLSVYWYQQSLDQGLQFLIQYYNGEERAKGNILERFSAQQFPDLHSELNLSSLELGDSALYFCASSVGLAGTNTGELFFGEGSRLTVL.

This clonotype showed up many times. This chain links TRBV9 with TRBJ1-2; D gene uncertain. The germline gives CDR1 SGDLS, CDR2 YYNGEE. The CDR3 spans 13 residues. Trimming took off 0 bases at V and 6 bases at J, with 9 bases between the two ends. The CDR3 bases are TGTGCCAGCAGCGTAGGGGGTACCCATGGCTACACCTTC. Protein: CASSVGGTHGYTF.

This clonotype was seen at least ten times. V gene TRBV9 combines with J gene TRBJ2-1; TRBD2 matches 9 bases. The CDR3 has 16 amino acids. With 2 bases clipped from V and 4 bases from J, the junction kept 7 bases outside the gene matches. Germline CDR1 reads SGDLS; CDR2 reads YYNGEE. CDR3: CASSVRGGIGYNEQFF. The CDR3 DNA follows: TGTGCCAGCAGCGTGCGGGGGGGGATAGGTTACAATGAGCAGTTCTTC.

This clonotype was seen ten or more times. The CDR3 nucleotides read TGTGCCAGCAGCGTAGCCCCGCACGGGTCAAGCACAGATACGCAGTATTTT. Amino acids: CASSVAPHGSSTDTQYF. The V and J genes are TRBV9 and TRBJ2-3, with D unclear. With 0 bases removed from V and 0 bases from J, the gap between germline ends came to 14 bases. CDR1 and CDR2 (germline): SGDLS, YYNGEE. The CDR3 covers 17 residues.

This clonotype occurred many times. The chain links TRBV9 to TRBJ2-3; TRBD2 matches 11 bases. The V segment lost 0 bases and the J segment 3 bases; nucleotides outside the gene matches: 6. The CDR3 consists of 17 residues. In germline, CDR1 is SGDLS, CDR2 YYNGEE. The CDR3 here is CASSVELAGAGTDTQYF. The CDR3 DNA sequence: TGTGCCAGCAGCGTAGAACTAGCGGGAGCGGGGACAGATACGCAGTATTTT.

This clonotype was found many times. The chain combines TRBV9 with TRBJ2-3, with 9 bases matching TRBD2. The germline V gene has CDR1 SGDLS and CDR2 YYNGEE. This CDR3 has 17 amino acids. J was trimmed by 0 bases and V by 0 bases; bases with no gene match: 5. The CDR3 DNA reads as TGTGCCAGCAGCGTAGGTGCTAGCGGGGTTAGCACAGATACGCAGTATTTT. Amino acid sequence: CASSVGASGVSTDTQYF.

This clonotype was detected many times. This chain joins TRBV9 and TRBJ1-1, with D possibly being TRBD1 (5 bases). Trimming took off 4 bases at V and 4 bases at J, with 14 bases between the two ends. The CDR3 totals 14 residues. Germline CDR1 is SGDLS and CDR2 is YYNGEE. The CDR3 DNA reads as TGTGCCAGCAGCCCGAGGGGCAGGGCCACTGAAGCTTTCTTT. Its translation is CASSPRGRATEAFF.

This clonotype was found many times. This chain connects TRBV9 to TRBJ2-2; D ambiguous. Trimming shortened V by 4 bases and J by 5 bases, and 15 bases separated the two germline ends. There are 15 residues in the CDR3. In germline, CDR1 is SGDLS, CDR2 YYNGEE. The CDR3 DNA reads TGTGCCAGCAGCCCACGTAGTCTCGGGACCGGGGAGCTGTTTTTT. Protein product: CASSPRSLGTGELFF. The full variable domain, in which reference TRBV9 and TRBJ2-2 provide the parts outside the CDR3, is DSGVTQTPKHLITATGQRVTLRCSPRSGDLSVYWYQQSLDQGLQFLIQYYNGEERAKGNILERFSAQQFPDLHSELNLSSLELGDSALYFCASSPRSLGTGELFFGEGSRLTVL.

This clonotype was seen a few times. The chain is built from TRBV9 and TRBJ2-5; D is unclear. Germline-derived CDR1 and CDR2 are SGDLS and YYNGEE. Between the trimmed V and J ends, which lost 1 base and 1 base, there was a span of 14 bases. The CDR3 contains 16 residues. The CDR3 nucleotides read TGTGCCAGCAGCGTACACCGCGGAGACTTCCAAGAGACCCAGTACTTC. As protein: CASSVHRGDFQETQYF.

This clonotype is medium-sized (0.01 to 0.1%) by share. The CDR3 sequence: CASSASSGGTDTQYF. DNA of the CDR3: TGTGCCAGCAGCGCATCTAGCGGGGGCACAGATACGCAGTATTTT. The gene calls are TRBV9 and TRBJ2-3; 9 bases match TRBD2. The length of the CDR3 is 15 residues. The V segment lost 3 bases and the J segment 1 base; nucleotides outside the gene matches: 3. Germline V gene data show CDR1 as SGDLS and CDR2 as YYNGEE.

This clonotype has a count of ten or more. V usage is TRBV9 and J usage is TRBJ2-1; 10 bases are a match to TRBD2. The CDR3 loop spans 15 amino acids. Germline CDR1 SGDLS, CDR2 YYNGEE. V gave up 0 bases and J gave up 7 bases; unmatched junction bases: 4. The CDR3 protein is CASSVAAGGPNEQFF. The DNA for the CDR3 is TGTGCCAGCAGCGTAGCAGCGGGGGGGCCGAATGAGCAGTTCTTC.

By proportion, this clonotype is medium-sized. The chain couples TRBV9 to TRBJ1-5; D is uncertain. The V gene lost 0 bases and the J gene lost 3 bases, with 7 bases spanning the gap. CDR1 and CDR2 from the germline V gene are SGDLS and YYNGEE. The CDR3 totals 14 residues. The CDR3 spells CASSVGYTNQPQHF. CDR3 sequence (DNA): TGTGCCAGCAGCGTAGGGTATACCAATCAGCCCCAGCATTTT.